This is a list of T cell receptor beta chains from one sample in a study of immune evolution from preneoplasia to lung adenocarcinoma. Clones were sequenced by immunoSEQ multiplex PCR, and TCRdb holds only the in-frame ones, with some missing. The table lists some 10,000 clones, about four fifths of them singletons. The sample consisted of FFPE minimally invasive lung adenocarcinoma tissue. Receptors were obtained from a person aged 70 to 80 with lung adenocarcinoma. Both conserved end residues are trimmed from each CDR3.

j_gene: TRBJ2-7
v_gene: TRBV15
len: 13
CDR3aa: ATSRGLAGVNEQY

j_gene: TRBJ1-6
v_gene: TRBV9
len: 13
CDR3aa: ASSSGQGNNSPLH

j_gene: TRBJ1-1
v_gene: TRBV5-1
len: 13
CDR3aa: ASRTGQGENTEAF

j_gene: TRBJ2-5
v_gene: TRBV5-1
len: 17
CDR3aa: ASHRSEGTGGTRQETQY

j_gene: TRBJ1-2
v_gene: TRBV4-2
len: 14
CDR3aa: ASSQETRQANYGYT

j_gene: TRBJ1-4
v_gene: TRBV5-6
len: 11
CDR3aa: ASSVTSGSELF

j_gene: TRBJ1-1
v_gene: TRBV7-3
len: 14
CDR3aa: ASSVPRDRGRTEAF

j_gene: TRBJ1-2
v_gene: TRBV7-9
len: 10
CDR3aa: ASSAGWGGYT

j_gene: TRBJ2-7
v_gene: TRBV28
len: 10
CDR3aa: ASSPPGGEQY

j_gene: TRBJ1-2
v_gene: TRBV7-2
len: 14
CDR3aa: ASSLATRQGAGGYT

j_gene: TRBJ2-5
v_gene: TRBV2
len: 9
CDR3aa: ASRTRETQY

j_gene: TRBJ2-5
v_gene: TRBV10-3
len: 13
CDR3aa: AIRGASGDKETQY

j_gene: TRBJ2-1
v_gene: TRBV27
len: 14
CDR3aa: ASSLSRTGASNEQF

j_gene: TRBJ2-7
v_gene: TRBV29-1
len: 9
CDR3aa: SVGGTYEQY

j_gene: TRBJ1-3
v_gene: TRBV28
len: 12
CDR3aa: ASSRDSSGNTIY

j_gene: TRBJ2-1
v_gene: TRBV28
len: 14
CDR3aa: ASSLVLTRSYNEQF

j_gene: TRBJ2-7
v_gene: TRBV5-1
len: 13
CDR3aa: ASSLEGQGVHEQY

j_gene: TRBJ2-2
v_gene: TRBV18
len: 13
CDR3aa: ASSPRSGFTGELF

j_gene: TRBJ2-3
v_gene: TRBV15
len: 14
CDR3aa: ATSRGEGVSADTQY

j_gene: TRBJ1-2
v_gene: TRBV28
len: 11
CDR3aa: ASSPPDRNGYT

j_gene: TRBJ1-1
v_gene: TRBV10-3
len: 12
CDR3aa: AALEGPTNTEAF

j_gene: TRBJ2-1
v_gene: TRBV5-1
len: 12
CDR3aa: ASTSSGGYNEQF

j_gene: TRBJ2-7
v_gene: TRBV25-1
len: 11
CDR3aa: ATAQGRAYEQY

j_gene: TRBJ1-2
v_gene: TRBV5-1
len: 12
CDR3aa: ASSLATVNYGYT

j_gene: TRBJ2-7
v_gene: TRBV11-3
len: 12
CDR3aa: ASSFGGLGHEQY

j_gene: TRBJ2-7
v_gene: TRBV10-2
len: 11
CDR3aa: ASSESTFGEQY

j_gene: TRBJ2-7
v_gene: TRBV11-2
len: 14
CDR3aa: ASTSRTSGGADEQY

j_gene: TRBJ2-7
v_gene: TRBV28
len: 14
CDR3aa: ASPPEGRSLNYEQY

j_gene: TRBJ1-1
v_gene: TRBV10-3
len: 14
CDR3aa: AISDRDRGGRTEAF

j_gene: TRBJ1-3
v_gene: TRBV18
len: 14
CDR3aa: ASSTTGSSSGNTIY

j_gene: TRBJ2-3
v_gene: TRBV5-6
len: 13
CDR3aa: ASSLGLAGTDTQY

j_gene: TRBJ2-2
v_gene: TRBV9
len: 13
CDR3aa: ASSVEGLGTGDLF

j_gene: TRBJ2-7
v_gene: TRBV11-3
len: 12
CDR3aa: ASSLGLSGGEQY

j_gene: TRBJ1-1
v_gene: TRBV30
len: 11
CDR3aa: AWVGQGGTEAF

j_gene: TRBJ1-2
v_gene: TRBV6-6
len: 10
CDR3aa: ASSTGAHGYT

j_gene: TRBJ2-6
v_gene: TRBV18
len: 13
CDR3aa: ASSPPLSGANVLT

j_gene: TRBJ1-1
v_gene: TRBV9
len: 11
CDR3aa: ASSVEMNTEAF

j_gene: TRBJ1-5
v_gene: TRBV7-8
len: 13
CDR3aa: ASSLAGTPQGAQH

j_gene: TRBJ2-3
v_gene: TRBV27
len: 17
CDR3aa: ASSTPGLARRSSTDTQY

j_gene: TRBJ2-1
v_gene: TRBV6-1
len: 13
CDR3aa: ASRVRGGAYNEQF

j_gene: TRBJ1-1
v_gene: TRBV7-3
len: 12
CDR3aa: ASSPKAGLAEAF